This T cell receptor beta chain was identified in a study of radiotherapy plus CTLA-4 blockade in lung cancer. CDR3 length: 16 amino acids. V gave up 7 bases and J gave up 0 bases; unmatched junction bases: 12. Germline values: CDR1 MNHNY, CDR2 SVGAGI (reference sequence). Profiled with immunoSEQ multiplex PCR; TCRdb holds only in-frame clones, not every one. The profile covers 60,000 to 70,000 clones, with 79% appearing a single time and more than 8.5% taken by the ten largest. The source was peripheral blood, collected from a patient treated with radiotherapy plus ipilimumab. This TCR was recovered from a human donor with non-small cell lung cancer who had a complete response to radiotherapy plus ipilimumab. The gene calls are TRBV6-6 and TRBJ2-7; 7 bases map to TRBD1. CDR3 in amino acids: CASNLQQGNPSYEQYF. CDR3 DNA sequence: TGTGCCAGCAATCTGCAACAGGGGAACCCCTCCTACGAGCAGTACTTC.